The 13 T cell receptor beta chains reported below all come from one sample, sequenced in a study of T-cell memory formation after mild COVID-19. TCRdb re-called the 5' RACE reads with MiXCR, one entry per CDR3 protein. The sample shows about 400,000 distinct CDR3 sequences, roughly 17% of them seen only once. Input material: PBMCs or a T cell subset sorted from them (not recorded which). These receptor sequences come from a man between 18 and 35 years old who had mild COVID-19 (a few samples of this study predate the infection). Cell type and time point are not known.

The V and J genes are TRBV6-2 or TRBV6-3 and TRBJ2-2; 9 nucleotides match TRBD2. Germline trimming cut 6 bases from V and 9 bases from J; bases unmatched to any gene: 14. The CDR3 is 16 amino acids. CDR1 and CDR2 from the germline V gene are MNHEY and SVGEGT. The CDR3 sequence is CASRKLAGSGIRELFF. In DNA form, the CDR3 reads TGTGCCAGCAGAAAGCTAGCGGGGTCCGGCATCCGGGAGCTGTTTTTT.

This clonotype was found a few times. The J gene is TRBJ1-1, the V gene TRBV20-1; no reliable D call. This CDR3 is 12 amino acids long. Trimming shortened V by 6 bases and J by 2 bases, and 10 bases separated the two germline ends. Germline V gene data show CDR1 as DFQATT and CDR2 as SNEGSKA (reference sequence). CDR3 loop: CSAPTGNTEAFF. The CDR3 DNA sequence: TGCAGTGCCCCAACGGGTAACACTGAAGCTTTCTTT.

The chain couples TRBV6-5 to TRBJ2-7; D perhaps matches TRBD2 (5 bases). CDR1 MNHEY and CDR2 SVGAGI come from the germline V gene. The CDR3 length is 14 residues. The V and J ends lost 6 bases and 6 bases respectively, with 18 bases between them. This CDR3 is CASRPGWKGSEQYV. DNA for the CDR3: TGTGCCAGCAGGCCGGGGTGGAAGGGATCCGAGCAGTACGTC.

The CDR3: CAIAPDHLNEQFF. The CDR3 DNA sequence: TGTGCCATAGCTCCCGACCACCTCAATGAGCAGTTCTTC. This rearrangement joins TRBV10-3 to TRBJ2-1; D remains unclear. The CDR3 length is 13 residues. CDR1 and CDR2 (germline): ENHRY, SYGVKD. V lost 9 bases, J lost 6 bases, and 15 bases lay in between.

Worth noting for this clonotype: Mismatch with germline at one junction end may stem from a read error. This chain uses TRBV7-6 with TRBJ1-3; D unclear. Germline loops: CDR1 SGHVS, CDR2 FNYEAQ. This CDR3 has 17 residues. The CDR3 here is CASSLEGKSRDGKTIYF. CDR3 nucleotide sequence: TGTGCCAGCAGCTTAGAAGGAAAATCGCGCGATGGAAAAACCATATATTTT.

This clonotype was recorded a few times. The chain has TRBV28 and TRBJ1-6; TRBD1 is a possible D gene (6 bases). V was cut by 6 bases and J by 3 bases, with 9 bases left in between. Germline CDR1 and CDR2: MDHEN and SYDVKM. This CDR3 comprises 14 residues. In DNA, the CDR3 is TGTGCCAGCAGGTCGGACAGCTATAATTCACCCCTCCACTTT. Translation: CASRSDSYNSPLHF.

V and J are TRBV28 and TRBJ1-2, with a possible D match to TRBD1 (5 bases). Trimming left V 3 bases short and J 2 bases short, with 13 bases between. Germline V gene lookup returns CDR1 MDHEN and CDR2 SYDVKM. The CDR3 is made up of 15 amino acids. CDR3 DNA sequence: TGTGCCAGCAGTTTGGATAGGGGATCCAACTATGGCTACACCTTC. Residues: CASSLDRGSNYGYTF.

This clonotype occurred many times. CDR3 bases: TGTGCCAGCAGCTTAGGGAGCCCCGTTGGTAGGAACAATGAGCAGTTCTTC. Protein sequence: CASSLGSPVGRNNEQFF. V usage is TRBV7-3 and J usage is TRBJ2-1, with TRBD2 as a possible D gene (5 bases). Germline V gene lookup returns CDR1 SGHTA and CDR2 FQGTGA. V lost 2 bases and J 5 bases, leaving 19 bases between the germline ends. This CDR3 is 17 amino acids long.

The chain joins TRBV4-2 to TRBJ2-3; 7 nucleotides agree with TRBD1. CDR3 length equals 14 residues. V lost 2 bases, J lost 6 bases, and 5 bases stayed unmatched. Germline lookup yields CDR1 LGHNA and CDR2 YNFKEQ. CDR3 sequence (DNA): TGTGCCAGCAGCCAAACTCAGACAGGGGATACGCAGTATTTT. Protein: CASSQTQTGDTQYF.

The V call is TRBV13, the J call TRBJ1-2, with 8 bases fitting TRBD1. The V segment lost 3 bases and the J segment 7 bases; nucleotides outside the gene matches: 4. The CDR3 spans 13 residues. Germline CDR1 reads PRHDT; CDR2 reads FYEKMQ (reference sequence). This CDR3 reads CASSLTGDFGYTF. The CDR3 region has the DNA TGTGCCAGCAGCTTGACAGGGGATTTTGGCTACACCTTC. The full variable domain, in which reference TRBV13 and TRBJ1-2 provide the parts outside the CDR3, is AAGVIQSPRHLIKEKRETATLKCYPIPRHDTVYWYQQGPGQDPQFLISFYEKMQSDKGSIPDRFSAQQFSDYHSELNMSSLELGDSALYFCASSLTGDFGYTFGSGTRLTVV.

The chain recombines TRBV10-3 with TRBJ2-1, with TRBD2 identical over 8 bases. Germline V gene data show CDR1 as ENHRY and CDR2 as SYGVKD. The CDR3 spans 14 residues. V trimming: 9 bases; J trimming: 4 bases; junction bases outside the gene matches: 8. This CDR3 reads CAMNSGGQYNEQFF. The CDR3 region has the DNA TGTGCCATGAACAGCGGGGGCCAATACAATGAGCAGTTCTTC.

This clonotype has just a few counts. The chain is built from TRBV4-1 and TRBJ1-3, with unresolved D. This CDR3 is built from 12 residues. V lost 8 bases to trimming and J lost 4 bases, with 9 bases between them. Germline-derived CDR1 and CDR2 are MGHRA and YSYEKL. For the CDR3, the DNA is TGCGCCAGCGAGGGAACCGGAAACACCATATATTTT. Translating it yields CASEGTGNTIYF.

CDR3 protein: CASSQAVQLPDTQYF. CDR3 nucleotide sequence: TGTGCCAGCAGCCAAGCGGTCCAGCTGCCAGATACGCAGTATTTT. The chain uses TRBV4-2 and TRBJ2-3; no reliable D call. In germline, CDR1 is LGHNA, CDR2 YNFKEQ. CDR3 size: 15 residues. V shed 1 base and J shed 4 bases, with 12 bases lying between them.